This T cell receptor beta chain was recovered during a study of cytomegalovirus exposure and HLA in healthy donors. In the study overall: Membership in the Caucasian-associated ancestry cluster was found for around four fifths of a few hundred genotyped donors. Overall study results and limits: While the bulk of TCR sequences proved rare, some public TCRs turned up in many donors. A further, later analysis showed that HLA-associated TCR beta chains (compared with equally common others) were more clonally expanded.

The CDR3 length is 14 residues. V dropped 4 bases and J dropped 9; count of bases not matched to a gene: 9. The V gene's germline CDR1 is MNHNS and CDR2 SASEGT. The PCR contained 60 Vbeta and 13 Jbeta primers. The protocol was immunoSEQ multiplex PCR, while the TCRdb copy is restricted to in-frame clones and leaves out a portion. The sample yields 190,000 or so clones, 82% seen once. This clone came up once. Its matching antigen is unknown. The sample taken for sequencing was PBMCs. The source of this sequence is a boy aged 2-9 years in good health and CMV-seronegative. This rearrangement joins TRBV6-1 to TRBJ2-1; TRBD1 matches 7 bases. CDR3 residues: CASSAQDRVAEQFF. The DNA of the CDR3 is TGTGCCAGCAGTGCACAAGACAGGGTCGCTGAGCAGTTCTTC.